A selection of T cell receptor beta chains follows, all from one sample in a study of T-cell memory formation after mild COVID-19. TCRdb independently ran MiXCR on the 5' RACE reads; one entry per CDR3 protein. In the table there are 90,000 to 120,000 distinct CDR3 sequences, 13% to 15% of which are singletons. Sequencing was performed on PBMCs or a T cell subset sorted from them (not recorded which). The receptors were sampled from a man aged 18-30 years who had mild COVID-19 (a few samples of this study predate the infection). Cell type and time point are not known. CDR3s include the opening cysteine and the closing phenylalanine or tryptophan. A D gene is named only where the DNA matches it firmly. A clone size is listed for some rows: how often the clone was seen (once, few, many), or a class if it is expanded.

cdr3_aa: CASNAAATDTQYF
cdr3_nt: TGTGCCAGCAATGCGGCAGCTACAGATACGCAGTATTTT
j_call: TRBJ2-3
d_call: -
v_call: TRBV6-2/TRBV6-3
clone_size: -

cdr3_aa: CASSQERSGGQPQHF
cdr3_nt: TGCGCCAGCAGCCAAGAACGATCTGGGGGTCAGCCCCAGCATTTT
j_call: TRBJ1-5
d_call: -
v_call: TRBV4-1
clone_size: few

cdr3_aa: CASSLVAYNEQFF
cdr3_nt: TGTGCCAGCAGCTTAGTGGCCTACAATGAGCAGTTCTTC
j_call: TRBJ2-1
d_call: -
v_call: TRBV7-2
clone_size: few

cdr3_aa: CASSQGPYNEQFF
cdr3_nt: TGCGCCAGCAGCCAAGGGCCCTACAATGAGCAGTTCTTC
j_call: TRBJ2-1
d_call: -
v_call: TRBV4-1
clone_size: -

cdr3_aa: CASSLPGPLNEQFF
cdr3_nt: TGTGCCAGCAGCTTACCGGGGCCATTAAATGAGCAGTTCTTC
j_call: TRBJ2-1
d_call: -
v_call: TRBV7-9
clone_size: -

cdr3_aa: CASSLSAGETQYF
cdr3_nt: TGTGCCAGCAGCCTATCAGCAGGAGAGACCCAGTACTTC
j_call: TRBJ2-5
d_call: -
v_call: TRBV7-9
clone_size: -

cdr3_aa: CASSQDSVDGELFF
cdr3_nt: TGCGCCAGCAGCCAAGATAGCGTTGACGGGGAGCTGTTTTTT
j_call: TRBJ2-2
d_call: -
v_call: TRBV4-3
clone_size: -

cdr3_aa: CASSALAGGTDTQYF
cdr3_nt: TGTGCCAGCAGTGCGCTAGCGGGGGGCACAGATACGCAGTATTTT
j_call: TRBJ2-3
d_call: TRBD2
v_call: TRBV6-4
clone_size: few

cdr3_aa: CSVQGVRGADTQYF
cdr3_nt: TGCAGCGTCCAGGGGGTAAGGGGGGCAGATACGCAGTATTTT
j_call: TRBJ2-3
d_call: -
v_call: TRBV29-1
clone_size: few

cdr3_aa: CASSQELGSNSPLHF
cdr3_nt: TGCGCCAGCAGCCAAGAATTGGGGAGTAATTCACCCCTCCACTTT
j_call: TRBJ1-6
d_call: -
v_call: TRBV4-3
clone_size: -

cdr3_aa: CASNHVPGGANTNYGYTF
cdr3_nt: TGTGCCAGCAACCACGTGCCTGGGGGGGCAAATACTAACTATGGCTACACCTTC
j_call: TRBJ1-2
d_call: -
v_call: TRBV6-6
clone_size: few

cdr3_aa: CASSGRNTGELFF
cdr3_nt: TGCGCCAGCAGTGGCAGGAACACCGGGGAGCTGTTTTTT
j_call: TRBJ2-2
d_call: -
v_call: TRBV4-3
clone_size: few

cdr3_aa: CASSLVGIRDTQYF
cdr3_nt: TGCGCCAGCAGCTTGGTCGGGATCCGGGATACGCAGTATTTT
j_call: TRBJ2-3
d_call: -
v_call: TRBV5-1
clone_size: -

cdr3_aa: CASSALDSSYGYTF
cdr3_nt: TGCGCCAGCAGCGCCTTGGACAGCTCATATGGCTACACCTTC
j_call: TRBJ1-2
d_call: -
v_call: TRBV5-1
clone_size: few

cdr3_aa: CASSPGTSNTGELFF
cdr3_nt: TGTGCCAGCAGTCCAGGGACATCGAACACCGGGGAGCTGTTTTTT
j_call: TRBJ2-2
d_call: -
v_call: TRBV6-5
clone_size: many

cdr3_aa: CASSLGIGATGELFF
cdr3_nt: TGTGCCAGCAGCTTAGGTATCGGGGCCACCGGGGAGCTGTTTTTT
j_call: TRBJ2-2
d_call: -
v_call: TRBV7-8
clone_size: -

cdr3_aa: CASSGGRGATNEKLFF
cdr3_nt: TGCGCCAGCAGCGGAGGGAGGGGTGCAACTAATGAAAAACTGTTTTTT
j_call: TRBJ1-4
d_call: -
v_call: TRBV5-1
clone_size: -

cdr3_aa: CASSPQANEKLFF
cdr3_nt: TGTGCCAGCAGCCCCCAGGCTAATGAAAAACTGTTTTTT
j_call: TRBJ1-4
d_call: -
v_call: TRBV7-2
clone_size: -

cdr3_aa: CASSQDSSDYNEQFF
cdr3_nt: TGCGCCAGCAGCCAAGATAGCTCCGACTACAATGAGCAGTTCTTC
j_call: TRBJ2-1
d_call: -
v_call: TRBV4-1
clone_size: -

cdr3_aa: CASSVHGGREIPETQYF
cdr3_nt: TGTGCCAGCAGCGTTCATGGGGGCAGGGAGATTCCGGAGACCCAGTACTTC
j_call: TRBJ2-5
d_call: -
v_call: TRBV9
clone_size: -

cdr3_aa: CASGMGGWSTDTQYF
cdr3_nt: TGTGCCAGCGGAATGGGGGGCTGGAGCACAGATACGCAGTATTTT
j_call: TRBJ2-3
d_call: -
v_call: TRBV2
clone_size: few

cdr3_aa: CASSPTAGWETQYF
cdr3_nt: TGTGCCAGCAGTCCTACGGCAGGGTGGGAGACCCAGTACTTC
j_call: TRBJ2-5
d_call: -
v_call: TRBV6-5
clone_size: few

cdr3_aa: CATSRDKGVAPYQETQYF
cdr3_nt: TGTGCCACCAGCAGAGATAAAGGGGTAGCCCCGTACCAAGAGACCCAGTACTTC
j_call: TRBJ2-5
d_call: -
v_call: TRBV15
clone_size: few

cdr3_aa: CASSPPLWETQYF
cdr3_nt: TGTGCCAGCAGTCCACCCCTGTGGGAGACCCAGTACTTC
j_call: TRBJ2-5
d_call: -
v_call: TRBV6-6
clone_size: few

cdr3_aa: CATSSTLRDLLYNEQFF
cdr3_nt: TGTGCCACCAGCAGTACCCTCCGGGACCTACTATACAATGAGCAGTTCTTC
j_call: TRBJ2-1
d_call: -
v_call: TRBV15
clone_size: -

cdr3_aa: CASRYSYEQYF
cdr3_nt: TGTGCCAGCCGATACTCCTACGAGCAGTACTTC
j_call: TRBJ2-7
d_call: -
v_call: TRBV12-3/TRBV12-4
clone_size: few

cdr3_aa: CASSYSKGPGSPQHF
cdr3_nt: TGTGCCAGCAGTTACTCGAAAGGGCCCGGGTCGCCCCAGCATTTT
j_call: TRBJ1-5
d_call: -
v_call: TRBV6-6
clone_size: -

cdr3_aa: CASSQDPGVSTDTQYF
cdr3_nt: TGCGCCAGCAGCCAAGATCCGGGGGTTAGCACAGATACGCAGTATTTT
j_call: TRBJ2-3
d_call: -
v_call: TRBV4-1
clone_size: few